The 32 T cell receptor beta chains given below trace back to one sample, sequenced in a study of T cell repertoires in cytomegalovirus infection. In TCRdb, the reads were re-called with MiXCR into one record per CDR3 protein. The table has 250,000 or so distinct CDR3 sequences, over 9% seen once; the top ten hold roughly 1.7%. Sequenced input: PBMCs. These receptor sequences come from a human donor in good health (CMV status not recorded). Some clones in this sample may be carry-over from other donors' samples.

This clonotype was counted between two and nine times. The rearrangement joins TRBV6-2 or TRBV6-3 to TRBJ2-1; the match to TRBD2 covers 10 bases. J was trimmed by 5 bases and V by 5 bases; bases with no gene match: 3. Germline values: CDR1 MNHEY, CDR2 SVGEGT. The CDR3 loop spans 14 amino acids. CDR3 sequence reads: CASSLSGGNNEQFF. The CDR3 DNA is TGTGCCAGCAGTCTTAGCGGGGGGAACAATGAGCAGTTCTTC.

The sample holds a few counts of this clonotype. The CDR3 nucleotides read TGTGCCACTAGGGAACAGTCGCTCTCTGGGGCCAACGTCCTGACTTTC. It encodes CATREQSLSGANVLTF. The J gene is TRBJ2-6, the V gene TRBV19; D remains unclear. Germline-derived CDR1 and CDR2 are LNHDA and SQIVND (reference sequence). CDR3 length: 16 residues. Trimming left V 10 bases short and J 0 bases short, with 16 bases between.

The CDR3: CASSQASQSNEKLFF. The DNA for the CDR3 is TGCGCCAGCAGTCAAGCAAGTCAGTCTAATGAAAAACTGTTTTTT. The chain carries TRBV23-1 and TRBJ1-4, with D unresolved. TRBV23-1 is given ORF status, its function remaining uncertain. The CDR3 runs 15 residues. V was clipped by 2 bases and J by 3 bases, with 10 bases between them.

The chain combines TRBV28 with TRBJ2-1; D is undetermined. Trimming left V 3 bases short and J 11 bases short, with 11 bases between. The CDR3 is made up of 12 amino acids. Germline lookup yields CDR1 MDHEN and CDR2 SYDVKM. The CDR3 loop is CASSFTAGKQFF. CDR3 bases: TGTGCCAGCAGTTTTACGGCAGGAAAGCAGTTCTTC.

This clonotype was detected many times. The CDR3 DNA reads as TGTGCCAGCAGACCGACAGGGAACACCGGGGAGCTGTTTTTT. As protein: CASRPTGNTGELFF. The chain carries TRBV5-5 and TRBJ2-2; D is perhaps TRBD1 (6 bases). The ends were cut back, 5 bases at V and 1 base at J, with 9 bases in the middle. The CDR3 totals 14 residues. Germline CDR1 is SGHKS and CDR2 is YYEKEE (reference sequence).

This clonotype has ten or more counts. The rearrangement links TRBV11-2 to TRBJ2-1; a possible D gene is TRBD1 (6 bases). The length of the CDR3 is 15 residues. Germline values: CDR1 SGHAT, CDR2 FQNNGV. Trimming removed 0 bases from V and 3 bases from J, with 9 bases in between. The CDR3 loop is CASSLDRQDYNEQFF. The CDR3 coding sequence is TGTGCCAGCAGCTTAGATCGACAGGACTACAATGAGCAGTTCTTC. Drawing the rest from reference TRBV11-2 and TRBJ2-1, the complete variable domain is EAGVAQSPRYKIIEKRQSVAFWCNPISGHATLYWYQQILGQGPKLLIQFQNNGVVDDSQLPKDRFSAERLKGVDSTLKIQPAKLEDSAVYLCASSLDRQDYNEQFFGPGTRLTVL.

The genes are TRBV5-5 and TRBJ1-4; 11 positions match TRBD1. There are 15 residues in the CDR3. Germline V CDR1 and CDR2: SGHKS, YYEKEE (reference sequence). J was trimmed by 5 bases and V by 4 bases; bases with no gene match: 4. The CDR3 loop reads CASSPGQGGNEKLFF. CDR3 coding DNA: TGTGCCAGCAGCCCGGGACAGGGGGGAAATGAAAAACTGTTTTTT.

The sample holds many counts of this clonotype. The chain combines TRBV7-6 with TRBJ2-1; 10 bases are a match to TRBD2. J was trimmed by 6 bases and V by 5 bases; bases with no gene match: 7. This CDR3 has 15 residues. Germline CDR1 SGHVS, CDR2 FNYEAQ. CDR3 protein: CASSPYLAGGNEQFF. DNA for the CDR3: TGTGCCAGCAGCCCGTACTTAGCGGGAGGCAATGAGCAGTTCTTC.

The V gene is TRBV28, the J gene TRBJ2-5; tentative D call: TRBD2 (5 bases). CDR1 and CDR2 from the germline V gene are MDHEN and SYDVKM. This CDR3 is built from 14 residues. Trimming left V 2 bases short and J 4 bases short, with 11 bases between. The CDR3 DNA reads TGTGCCAGCAGTTTAAGGAGGAGTGGAGAGACCCAGTACTTC. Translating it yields CASSLRRSGETQYF. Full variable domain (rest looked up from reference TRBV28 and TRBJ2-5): DVKVTQSSRYLVKRTGEKVFLECVQDMDHENMFWYRQDPGLGLRLIYFSYDVKMKEKGDIPEGYSVSREKKERFSLILESASTNQTSMYLCASSLRRSGETQYFGPGTRLLVL.

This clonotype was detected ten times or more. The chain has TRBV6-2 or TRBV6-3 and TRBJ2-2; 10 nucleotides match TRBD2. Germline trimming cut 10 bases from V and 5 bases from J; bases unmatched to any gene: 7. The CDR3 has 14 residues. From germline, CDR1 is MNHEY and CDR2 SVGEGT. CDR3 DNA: TGTGCCACTAGTAGCGGGAGGAATACCGGGGAGCTGTTTTTT. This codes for CATSSGRNTGELFF.

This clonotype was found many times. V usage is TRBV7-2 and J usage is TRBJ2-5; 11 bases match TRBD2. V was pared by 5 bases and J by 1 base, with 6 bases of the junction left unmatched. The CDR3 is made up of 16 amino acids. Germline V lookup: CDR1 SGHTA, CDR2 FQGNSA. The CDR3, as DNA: TGTGCCAGCAGCCTCCTACTAGCGGGGGTCCAAGAGACCCAGTACTTC. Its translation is CASSLLLAGVQETQYF. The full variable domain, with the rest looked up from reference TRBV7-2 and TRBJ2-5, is GAGVSQSPSNKVTEKGKDVELRCDPISGHTALYWYRQSLGQGLEFLIYFQGNSAPDKSGLPSDRFSAERTGGSVSTLTIQRTQQEDSAVYLCASSLLLAGVQETQYFGPGTRLLVL.

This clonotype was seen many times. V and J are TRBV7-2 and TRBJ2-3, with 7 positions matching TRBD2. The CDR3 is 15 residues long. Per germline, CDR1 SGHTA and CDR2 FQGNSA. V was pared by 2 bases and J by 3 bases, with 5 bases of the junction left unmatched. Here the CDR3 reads CASSLREGRTDTQYF. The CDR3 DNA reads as TGTGCCAGCAGCTTAAGGGAGGGGAGGACAGATACGCAGTATTTT.

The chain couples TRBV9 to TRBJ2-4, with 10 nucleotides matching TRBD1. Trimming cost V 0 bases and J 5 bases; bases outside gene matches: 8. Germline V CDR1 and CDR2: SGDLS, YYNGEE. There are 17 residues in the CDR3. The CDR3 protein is CASSVAPVGQGENIQYF. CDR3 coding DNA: TGTGCCAGCAGCGTAGCCCCAGTTGGACAGGGGGAAAACATTCAGTACTTC.

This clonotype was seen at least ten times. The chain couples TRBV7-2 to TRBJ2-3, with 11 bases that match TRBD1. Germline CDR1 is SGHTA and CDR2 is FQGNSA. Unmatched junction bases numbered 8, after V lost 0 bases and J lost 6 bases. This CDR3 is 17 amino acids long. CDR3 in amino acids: CASSLARGGQGVDTQYF. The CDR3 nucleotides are TGTGCCAGCAGCTTAGCGCGGGGGGGACAGGGGGTTGATACGCAGTATTTT. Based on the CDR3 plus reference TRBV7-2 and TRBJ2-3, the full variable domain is GAGVSQSPSNKVTEKGKDVELRCDPISGHTALYWYRQSLGQGLEFLIYFQGNSAPDKSGLPSDRFSAERTGGSVSTLTIQRTQQEDSAVYLCASSLARGGQGVDTQYFGPGTRLTVL.

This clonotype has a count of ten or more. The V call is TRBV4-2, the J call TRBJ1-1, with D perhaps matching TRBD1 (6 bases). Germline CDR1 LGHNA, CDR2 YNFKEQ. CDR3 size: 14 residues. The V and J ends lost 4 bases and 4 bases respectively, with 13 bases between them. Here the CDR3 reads CASSLGGDATEAFF. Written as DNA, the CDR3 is TGTGCCAGCAGCCTCGGGGGCGACGCCACTGAAGCTTTCTTT.

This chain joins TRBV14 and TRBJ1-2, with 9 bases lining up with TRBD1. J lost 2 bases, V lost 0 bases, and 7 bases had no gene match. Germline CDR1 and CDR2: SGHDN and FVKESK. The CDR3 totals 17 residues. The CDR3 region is CASSQELWGTGNYGYTF. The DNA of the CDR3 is TGTGCCAGCAGCCAAGAACTTTGGGGGACAGGGAACTATGGCTACACCTTC. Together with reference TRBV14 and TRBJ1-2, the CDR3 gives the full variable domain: EAGVTQFPSHSVIEKGQTVTLRCDPISGHDNLYWYRRVMGKEIKFLLHFVKESKQDESGMPNNRFLAERTGGTYSTLKVQPAELEDSGVYFCASSQELWGTGNYGYTFGSGTRLTVV.

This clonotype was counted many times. CDR3 region: CASSSQGTGANVLTF. CDR3 sequence (DNA): TGTGCCAGCAGCTCTCAGGGGACTGGGGCCAACGTCCTGACTTTC. V is TRBV7-2 and J is TRBJ2-6, with a weak D call TRBD1 (6 bases). From germline, CDR1 is SGHTA and CDR2 FQGNSA. The V end was cut by 4 bases, the J end by 2 bases, with 9 bases between. The CDR3 length is 15 residues.

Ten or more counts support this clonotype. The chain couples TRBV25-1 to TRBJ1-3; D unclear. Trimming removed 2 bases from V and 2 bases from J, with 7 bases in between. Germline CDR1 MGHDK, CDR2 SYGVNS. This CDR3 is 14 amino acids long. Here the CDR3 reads CASSETPPGNTIYF. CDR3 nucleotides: TGTGCCAGCAGTGAAACCCCTCCTGGAAACACCATATATTTT. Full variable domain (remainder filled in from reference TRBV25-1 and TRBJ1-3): EADIYQTPRYLVIGTGKKITLECSQTMGHDKMYWYQQDPGMELHLIHYSYGVNSTEKGDLSSESTVSRIRTEHFPLTLESARPSHTSQYLCASSETPPGNTIYFGEGSWLTVV.

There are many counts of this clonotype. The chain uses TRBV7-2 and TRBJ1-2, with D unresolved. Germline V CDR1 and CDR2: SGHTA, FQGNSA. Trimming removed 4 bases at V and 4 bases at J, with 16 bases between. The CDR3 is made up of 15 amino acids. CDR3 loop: CASSSIQAVGYGYTF. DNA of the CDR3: TGTGCCAGCAGCTCCATCCAGGCAGTAGGCTATGGCTACACCTTC.

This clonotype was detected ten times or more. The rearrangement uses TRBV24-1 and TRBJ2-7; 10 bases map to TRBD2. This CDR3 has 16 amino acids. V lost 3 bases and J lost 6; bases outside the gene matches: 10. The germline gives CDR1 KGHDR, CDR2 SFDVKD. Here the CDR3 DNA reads TGTGCCACCAGTGATACTAGCGGGGACATCTCGGGCGAGCAGTACTTC. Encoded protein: CATSDTSGDISGEQYF.

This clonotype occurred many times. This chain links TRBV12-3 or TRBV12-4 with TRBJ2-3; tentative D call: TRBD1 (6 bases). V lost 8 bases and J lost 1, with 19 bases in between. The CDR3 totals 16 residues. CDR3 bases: TGTGCCAGCCCGGGGTTCTGGACAGATGGCACAGATACGCAGTATTTT. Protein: CASPGFWTDGTDTQYF.

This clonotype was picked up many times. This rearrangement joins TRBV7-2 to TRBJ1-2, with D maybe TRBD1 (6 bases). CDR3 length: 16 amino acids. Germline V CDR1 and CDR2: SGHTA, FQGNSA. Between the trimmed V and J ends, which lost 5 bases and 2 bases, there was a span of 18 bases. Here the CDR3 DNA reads TGTGCCAGCAGCGTTTCCGGGACAAAAAGGAACTATGGCTACACCTTC. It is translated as CASSVSGTKRNYGYTF.

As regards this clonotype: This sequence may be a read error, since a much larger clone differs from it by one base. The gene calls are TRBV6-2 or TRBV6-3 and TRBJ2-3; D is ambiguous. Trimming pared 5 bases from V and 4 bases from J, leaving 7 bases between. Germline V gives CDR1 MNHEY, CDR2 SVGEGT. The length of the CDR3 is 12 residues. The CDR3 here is CASSGAPDTQYF. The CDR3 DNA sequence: TGTGCCAGCAGTGGCGCACCAGATACGCAGTATTTT.

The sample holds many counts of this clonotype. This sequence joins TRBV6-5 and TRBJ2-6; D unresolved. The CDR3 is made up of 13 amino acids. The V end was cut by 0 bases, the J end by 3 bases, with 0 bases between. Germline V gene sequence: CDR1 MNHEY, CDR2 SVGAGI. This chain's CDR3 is CASSYSGANVLTF. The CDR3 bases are TGTGCCAGCAGTTACTCTGGGGCCAACGTCCTGACTTTC.

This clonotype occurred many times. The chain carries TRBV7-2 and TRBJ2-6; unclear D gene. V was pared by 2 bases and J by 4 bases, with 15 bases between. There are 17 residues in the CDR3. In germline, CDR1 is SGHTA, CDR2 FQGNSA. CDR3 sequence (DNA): TGTGCCAGCAGCTTAATTGGCACTTCAATCGGGGCCAACGTCCTGACTTTC. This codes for CASSLIGTSIGANVLTF.

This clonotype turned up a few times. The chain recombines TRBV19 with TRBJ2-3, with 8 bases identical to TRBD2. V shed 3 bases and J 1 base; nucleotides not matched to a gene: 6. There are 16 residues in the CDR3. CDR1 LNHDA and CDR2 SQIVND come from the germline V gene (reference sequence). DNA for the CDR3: TGTGCCAGTAGTATTCTTCGGGGGGGAGGCACAGATACGCAGTATTTT. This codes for CASSILRGGGTDTQYF.

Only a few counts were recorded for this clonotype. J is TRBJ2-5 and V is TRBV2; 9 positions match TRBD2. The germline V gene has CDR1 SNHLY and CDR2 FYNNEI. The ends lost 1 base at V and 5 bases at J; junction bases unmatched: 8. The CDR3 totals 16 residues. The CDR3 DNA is TGTGCCAGCAGTGAAGGGGTAGCGGGAGCTGGGGAGACCCAGTACTTC. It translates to CASSEGVAGAGETQYF. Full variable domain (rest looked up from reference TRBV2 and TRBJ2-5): EPEVTQTPSHQVTQMGQEVILRCVPISNHLYFYWYRQILGQKVEFLVSFYNNEISEKSEIFDDQFSVERPDGSNFTLKIRSTKLEDSAMYFCASSEGVAGAGETQYFGPGTRLLVL.

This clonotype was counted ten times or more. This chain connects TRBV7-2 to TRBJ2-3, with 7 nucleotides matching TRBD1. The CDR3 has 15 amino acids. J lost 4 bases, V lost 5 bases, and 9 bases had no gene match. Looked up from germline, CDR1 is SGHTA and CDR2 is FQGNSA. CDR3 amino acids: CASSLRDRDPDTQYF. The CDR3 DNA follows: TGTGCCAGCAGCCTCCGGGACAGAGATCCAGATACGCAGTATTTT.

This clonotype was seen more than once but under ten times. CDR3 sequence: CASKQGDQPQHF. The CDR3, as DNA: TGTGCCAGCAAACAGGGGGACCAGCCCCAGCATTTT. This chain joins TRBV2 and TRBJ1-5, with 8 nucleotides matching TRBD1. Germline V gives CDR1 SNHLY, CDR2 FYNNEI. V dropped 7 bases and J dropped 7; count of bases not matched to a gene: 3. The CDR3 spans 12 residues.

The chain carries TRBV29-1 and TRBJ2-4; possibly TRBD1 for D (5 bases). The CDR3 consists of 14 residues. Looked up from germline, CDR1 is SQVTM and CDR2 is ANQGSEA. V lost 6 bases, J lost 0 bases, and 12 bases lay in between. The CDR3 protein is CSVRQTLAKNIQYF. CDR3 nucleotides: TGCAGCGTAAGACAGACCCTAGCCAAAAACATTCAGTACTTC.

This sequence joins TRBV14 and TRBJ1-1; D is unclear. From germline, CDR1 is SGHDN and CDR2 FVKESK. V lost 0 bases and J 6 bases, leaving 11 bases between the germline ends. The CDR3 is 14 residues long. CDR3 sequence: CASSQELGRPEAFF. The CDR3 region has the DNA TGTGCCAGCAGCCAAGAACTGGGAAGGCCTGAAGCTTTCTTT.

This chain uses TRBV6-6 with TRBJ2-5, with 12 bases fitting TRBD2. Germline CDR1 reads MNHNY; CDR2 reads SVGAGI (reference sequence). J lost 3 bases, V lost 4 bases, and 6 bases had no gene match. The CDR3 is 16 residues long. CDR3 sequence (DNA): TGTGCCAGCAGTTCCTCCGCTAGCGGGGGGGAAGAGACCCAGTACTTC. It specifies CASSSSASGGEETQYF.